This paragraph covers one T cell receptor beta chain sequence. Its matching antigen is unknown. This entry belongs to a study of blood T cells in healthy people across ages. A second PCR of 7 to 11 cycles used a sample-barcoded 5' primer and a J-beta primer mix. The template-switch adaptor, which had 12 random nucleotides, put a tag on each cDNA molecule. In TCRdb, the 5' RACE reads were re-called with MiXCR into one record per CDR3 protein. The repertoire includes approximately 940,000 distinct CDR3 sequences, roughly 50% of them detected once, and about an eighth sits in the top ten. Study-wide results and limits: A greater number of naive CD4+ cells and higher diversity distinguished long-lived donors from aged donors.

CDR3 length: 12 amino acids. Looked up from germline, CDR1 is MDHEN and CDR2 is SYDVKM. V was clipped by 8 bases and J by 5 bases, with 12 bases between them. This sequence was found in a man younger than 45 in good health. This rearrangement joins TRBV28 to TRBJ1-1; the D gene is possibly TRBD1 (5 bases). The sequencing input was blood. The chain's CDR3 is CASGGVWTEAFF. CDR3 sequence (DNA): TGTGCCAGCGGAGGGGTTTGGACTGAAGCTTTCTTT. The whole variable domain, filled in from reference TRBV28 and TRBJ1-1, reads DVKVTQSSRYLVKRTGEKVFLECVQDMDHENMFWYRQDPGLGLRLIYFSYDVKMKEKGDIPEGYSVSREKKERFSLILESASTNQTSMYLCASGGVWTEAFFGQGTRLTVV.